Below are 24 T cell receptor beta chains sequenced from a single sample in a study of regulatory T cells in long-lasting Graves disease. The sample's time point: newly diagnosed GD, antithyroid drugs for less than 3 months. PBMC-derived RNA was used for the TCR library. To make TCR beta libraries, researchers used iRepertoire HTBI primers and Arm-PCR of CDR3 regions. Each CDR3 protein is one row after TCRdb ran MiXCR on the multiplex PCR reads. This table holds more than 400,000 distinct CDR3 sequences, around 15% found once. These data also featured in a second study, about T cells in Graves' hyperthyroidism and ophthalmopathy.

The sequences come from peripheral blood mononuclear cells (PBMCs), collected at new diagnosis, from a patient treated with antithyroid drugs. The receptors originated from a woman aged 25 to 39 with Graves disease.

As for this clonotype: This could be a read error, since a much larger clone is one nucleotide away. This CDR3 is CATSTPARGDTEAFF. CDR3 nucleotides: TGTGCCACCAGTACCCCCGCTAGGGGTGACACTGAAGCTTTCTTT. The chain combines TRBV6-1 with TRBJ1-1; weak D call: TRBD1 (5 bases). This CDR3 has 15 residues. The germline V gene encodes CDR1 MNHNS and CDR2 SASEGT.

As for this clonotype: A far larger clone differs by one base, so this is likely a read error. This chain uses TRBV7-3 with TRBJ2-3; the match to TRBD1 covers 7 bases. Near its end, the DNA agrees better with TRBJ2-1, so the J call may be wrong. Germline V gene sequence: CDR1 SGHTA, CDR2 FQGTGA. The CDR3 contains 14 residues. CDR3 in DNA: TGTGCCAGCGTCCTTGGGACAGATTCCTACGAGCAGTTCTTC. This translates into CASVLGTDSYEQFF.

This clonotype was picked up many times. V and J are TRBV6-2 or TRBV6-3 and TRBJ1-1; no reliable D call. CDR3 size: 16 residues. Germline-derived CDR1 and CDR2 are MNHEY and SVGEGT. V was cut by 0 bases and J by 0 bases, with 11 bases left in between. The chain's CDR3 is CASSYSAVTMNTEAFF. The CDR3 nucleotides read TGTGCCAGCAGTTACTCGGCAGTCACCATGAACACTGAAGCTTTCTTT.

This clonotype was recorded at least ten times. This chain uses TRBV2 with TRBJ2-5; maybe TRBD2 (6 bases). Trimming cost V 6 bases and J 3 bases, with 11 bases left between them. This CDR3 is 13 amino acids long. Germline lookup yields CDR1 SNHLY and CDR2 FYNNEI. The CDR3 reads CASRRPGEETQYF. CDR3 nucleotides: TGTGCCAGCAGACGACCGGGGGAAGAGACCCAGTACTTC.

This clonotype appeared many times. The chain is built from TRBV11-2 and TRBJ2-7, with TRBD2 matching over 7 bases. V lost 0 bases, J lost 0 bases, and 5 bases stayed unmatched. The CDR3 is made up of 16 amino acids. CDR1 SGHAT and CDR2 FQNNGV come from the germline V gene. The CDR3 sequence: CASSLDPAGVSYEQYF. For the CDR3, the DNA is TGTGCCAGCAGCTTAGATCCCGCGGGAGTCTCCTACGAGCAGTACTTC.

The rearrangement joins TRBV20-1 to TRBJ1-4; possibly TRBD1 for D (6 bases). Germline CDR1 is DFQATT and CDR2 is SNEGSKA (reference sequence). V lost 3 bases and J 0 bases, leaving 23 bases between the germline ends. The CDR3 is made up of 19 amino acids. CDR3 nucleotide sequence: TGCAGTGCTAGTGGCGGGGGCGCGAGCCTGGCCGCAACTAATGAAAAACTGTTTTTT. Its translation is CSASGGGASLAATNEKLFF.

This clonotype was found many times. The chain carries TRBV6-9 and TRBJ2-5; TRBD1 is a possible D gene (5 bases). The CDR3 spans 14 residues. Trimming took 3 bases from V and 2 from J, leaving 10 bases between them. Per the germline V gene, CDR1 is MNHGY and CDR2 is SVAAGI. The CDR3 loop is CASSYLQAQETQYF. The DNA of the CDR3 is TGTGCCAGCAGTTACTTACAGGCTCAAGAGACCCAGTACTTC.

This clonotype turned up a few times. This chain links TRBV18 with TRBJ2-3, with D possibly matching TRBD1 (7 bases). This CDR3 is 16 amino acids long. The germline V and J ends were trimmed by 4 bases and 4 bases, with 18 bases remaining between them. The V gene's germline CDR1 is KGHSH and CDR2 LQKENI. The CDR3 loop is CASSRGTAFGADTQYF. The CDR3 DNA sequence: TGTGCCAGCTCACGCGGGACAGCCTTCGGGGCAGATACGCAGTATTTT.

The gene calls are TRBV12-5 and TRBJ2-7, with 10 bases matching TRBD2. The CDR3 is 17 amino acids. Trimming at V came to 4 bases and at J to 5 bases, leaving 14 bases not matched to a gene. Germline CDR1 LGHNT, CDR2 FRNRAP. CDR3 sequence: CASGSDQSSGRTHEQYF. The CDR3 coding sequence is TGTGCTAGTGGTTCAGACCAATCTAGCGGGAGAACTCACGAGCAGTACTTC.

This clonotype occurred many times. The V gene is TRBV6-5, the J gene TRBJ1-2; D is possibly TRBD1 (6 bases). The CDR3 covers 16 residues. Trimming took 4 bases from V and 0 from J, leaving 15 bases between them. Germline values: CDR1 MNHEY, CDR2 SVGAGI. DNA for the CDR3: TGTGCCAGCAGTTCCAACCCGAGGGGGACTAACTATGGCTACACCTTC. Translating it yields CASSSNPRGTNYGYTF.

The chain carries TRBV19 and TRBJ2-3; no clear D gene. V shed 3 bases and J shed 3 bases, with 13 bases lying between them. The V gene's germline CDR1 is LNHDA and CDR2 SQIVND (reference sequence). This CDR3 spans 15 amino acids. This CDR3 is CASSMAPQGTDTQYF. The CDR3 DNA reads TGTGCCAGTAGTATGGCCCCGCAAGGGACAGATACGCAGTATTTT.

Note on this clonotype: This likely came from a read error, as a far larger clone is one base away. This rearrangement joins TRBV11-2 to TRBJ2-7; D is possibly TRBD2 (5 bases). With 2 bases removed from V and 3 bases from J, the gap between germline ends came to 8 bases. The CDR3 covers 13 residues. Germline V gene sequence: CDR1 SGHAT, CDR2 FQNNGV. The CDR3 DNA sequence: TGTGCCAGCAGCTTAACCGAGGGCTACGAGCAGTACTTC. This encodes CASSLTEGYEQYF.

This chain's CDR3 is CATQRGRGLLEGEQFF. Here the CDR3 DNA reads TGTGCGACACAGCGCGGGAGGGGCCTTTTGGAGGGTGAGCAGTTCTTC. This chain uses TRBV19 with TRBJ2-1; 9 bases are shared with TRBD2. The CDR3 has 16 residues. CDR1 is LNHDA, CDR2 SQIVND, per germline (reference sequence).

The chain joins TRBV27 to TRBJ1-4; maybe TRBD1 (5 bases). The CDR3 loop spans 14 amino acids. Germline V gives CDR1 MNHEY, CDR2 SMNVEV (reference sequence). Trimming stripped 8 bases from V and 7 bases from J, with 17 bases between. CDR3 coding DNA: TGTGCCAGCGCCCCAGGGTTGGAACTTGAAAAACTGTTTTTT. It is translated as CASAPGLELEKLFF.

This clonotype was found once. With a much larger clone just one base away, this may be a read error. The V call is TRBV12-3 or TRBV12-4, the J call TRBJ1-5; D uncertain. The CDR3 sequence is 13 residues long. CDR3 residues: CASSSLGNQLQHF. CDR3 nucleotide sequence: TGTGCCAGCAGTTCCCTTGGCAATCAGCTCCAGCATTTT.

This clonotype showed up many times. This chain uses TRBV6-1 with TRBJ2-7; D possibly corresponds to TRBD2 (5 bases). The V gene lost 6 bases and the J gene lost 3 bases, with 18 bases spanning the gap. Germline CDR1 MNHNS, CDR2 SASEGT. The CDR3 has 15 residues. The CDR3, as DNA: TGTGCCAGCAGACCATCGGGAAGCAGGAGCTACGAGCAGTACTTC. This translates into CASRPSGSRSYEQYF.

This clonotype has just a few counts. The chain carries TRBV29-1 and TRBJ1-2; 12 bases fit TRBD1. Germline V gene sequence: CDR1 SQVTM, CDR2 ANQGSEA. This CDR3 has 14 residues. The V segment lost 4 bases and the J segment 2 bases; nucleotides outside the gene matches: 2. CDR3 sequence: CSVVGTGGNYGYTF. In DNA, the CDR3 is TGCAGCGTTGTAGGGACAGGGGGCAACTATGGCTACACCTTC.

This clonotype occurred many times. The rearrangement uses TRBV7-2 and TRBJ1-2; TRBD1 matches at 9 bases. The CDR3 runs 17 residues. Germline V gene lookup returns CDR1 SGHTA and CDR2 FQGNSA. The junction had 13 bases not matched to a gene; V was cut back by 2 bases and J by 6 bases. CDR3 sequence: CASSLFWPGQGVDGYTF. CDR3 bases: TGTGCCAGCAGCTTATTCTGGCCGGGACAGGGCGTGGATGGCTACACCTTC.

V and J are TRBV7-2 and TRBJ1-2; 7 bases match TRBD1. The CDR3 runs 14 residues. From germline, CDR1 is SGHTA and CDR2 FQGNSA. The trim removed 2 bases at V and 6 bases at J, leaving 6 bases unmatched. The CDR3 reads CASSLRDSAHGYTF. CDR3 in DNA: TGTGCCAGCAGCTTACGGGACAGTGCCCATGGCTACACCTTC.

This clonotype has ten or more counts. This chain uses TRBV5-5 with TRBJ2-2, with D perhaps TRBD1 (6 bases). Trimming stripped 3 bases from V and 3 bases from J, with 12 bases between. The CDR3 length is 15 residues. CDR1 and CDR2 (germline): SGHKS, YYEKEE (reference sequence). The DNA for the CDR3 is TGTGCCAGCAGCTGGTATGGGGGCGACACCGGGGAGCTGTTTTTT. It specifies CASSWYGGDTGELFF.

In this sample, this clonotype turned up many times. The chain carries TRBV30 and TRBJ1-5, with no clear D. V gave up 3 bases and J gave up 0 bases, with 24 bases separating them. The germline CDR1 and CDR2 sequences are GTSNPN and SVGIG (reference sequence). CDR3 length: 19 residues. The CDR3 DNA is TGTGCCTGGAGCCCCAGTAGGAGCTTCCCTGCACCTAGCAATCAGCCCCAGCATTTT. This gives the protein CAWSPSRSFPAPSNQPQHF.

This clonotype was seen repeatedly, ten times or more. The gene calls are TRBV6-1 and TRBJ1-1; 10 bases are shared with TRBD1. The V segment lost 8 bases and the J segment 3 bases; nucleotides outside the gene matches: 9. This CDR3 has 15 amino acids. Germline V lookup: CDR1 MNHNS, CDR2 SASEGT. This chain's CDR3 is CASGVTGGPDTEAFF. CDR3 sequence (DNA): TGTGCCAGCGGGGTGACAGGGGGCCCGGACACTGAAGCTTTCTTT.

The chain has TRBV18 and TRBJ1-3; no firm D call. Trimming cost V 3 bases and J 0 bases, with 12 bases left between them. The CDR3 sequence is 16 residues long. Germline V gene data show CDR1 as KGHSH and CDR2 as LQKENI. CDR3 DNA sequence: TGTGCCAGCTCACCTTTACGCGATTACTCTGGAAACACCATATATTTT. The encoded protein is CASSPLRDYSGNTIYF.

This clonotype was observed many times. This chain joins TRBV2 and TRBJ1-1; D call uncertain. CDR1 is SNHLY, CDR2 FYNNEI, per germline. V dropped 2 bases and J dropped 0 bases, with 10 bases sitting between them. The length of the CDR3 is 15 residues. CDR3 in amino acids: CASSERRIMNTEAFF. Here the CDR3 DNA reads TGTGCCAGCAGTGAACGCCGAATCATGAACACTGAAGCTTTCTTT. The full variable domain, its missing parts supplied by reference TRBV2 and TRBJ1-1, is EPEVTQTPSHQVTQMGQEVILRCVPISNHLYFYWYRQILGQKVEFLVSFYNNEISEKSEIFDDQFSVERPDGSNFTLKIRSTKLEDSAMYFCASSERRIMNTEAFFGQGTRLTVV.